This passage covers 22 T cell receptor beta chains from one sample sequenced in a study of shared clonotypes between healthy human individuals. Generated by immunoSEQ multiplex PCR, the TCRdb table keeps only in-frame clones and is missing some. The sample includes about 600,000 clones, nearly 98% of them seen just once. CD45RO-negative, CCR7-selected cells formed the naive CD8 fraction, which excluded terminally differentiated effector memory CD45RA+ cells. Sequencing was carried out using naive CD8+ T cells sorted from blood. The receptors were sampled from a man aged 25 to 40 in good health.

About this clone: This same CDR3 is encoded by further DNA sequences in the sample. The V and J genes are TRBV6-5 and TRBJ2-3; either TRBD1 or TRBD2 may supply D (5 bases each). This CDR3 is built from 14 residues. The V gene's germline CDR1 is MNHEY and CDR2 SVGAGI. V was clipped by 2 bases and J by 3 bases, with 9 bases between them. The CDR3: CASSYGGSTDTQYF. Written as DNA, the CDR3 is TGTGCCAGCAGTTACGGGGGTAGTACAGATACGCAGTATTTT.

The rearrangement uses TRBV29-1 and TRBJ1-1, with 8 bases matching TRBD1. In germline, CDR1 is SQVTM, CDR2 ANQGSEA. Unmatched junction bases numbered 5, after V lost 7 bases and J lost 4 bases. This CDR3 region has 12 residues. DNA of the CDR3: TGCAGCGCTGAGACAGGGGTCACTGAAGCTTTCTTT. Translating it yields CSAETGVTEAFF.

The chain couples TRBV7-6 to TRBJ2-3; TRBD2 matches 9 bases. CDR1 and CDR2 from the germline V gene are SGHVS and FNYEAQ. The length of the CDR3 is 15 residues. The J segment lost 2 bases and the V segment lost 2 bases, leaving 2 bases of the junction unmatched. The CDR3, as DNA: TGTGCCAGCAGCTTAATAGCGGGGGCCACAGATACGCAGTATTTT. It specifies CASSLIAGATDTQYF.

The CDR3 loop reads CATSRDRGHTEAFF. The CDR3 DNA follows: TGTGCCACCAGCAGAGATCGGGGACACACTGAAGCTTTCTTT. The gene calls are TRBV15 and TRBJ1-1, with D perhaps TRBD1 (5 bases). Germline CDR1 LNHNV, CDR2 YYDKDF (reference sequence). The CDR3 is made up of 14 amino acids. Trimming removed 0 bases from V and 3 bases from J, with 8 bases in between.

This clone appeared a single time. The rearrangement joins TRBV2 to TRBJ2-1; either TRBD1 or TRBD2 may supply D (5 bases each). The CDR3 sequence is 14 residues long. The V gene's germline CDR1 is SNHLY and CDR2 FYNNEI. Trimming pared 6 bases from V and 6 bases from J, leaving 15 bases between. CDR3 coding DNA: TGTGCCAGCAGCGGGTGGGGGTCGGGCAATGAGCAGTTCTTC. This sequence encodes CASSGWGSGNEQFF.

This chain uses TRBV18 with TRBJ2-7; TRBD1 aligns across 8 bases. Looked up from germline, CDR1 is KGHSH and CDR2 is LQKENI. The length of the CDR3 is 14 residues. V lost 6 bases to trimming and J lost 1 base; unmatched junction nucleotides: 5. This chain's CDR3 is CASSHRDRSYEQYF. The DNA of the CDR3 is TGTGCCAGCTCGCACCGGGACAGGTCCTACGAGCAGTACTTC.

V and J are TRBV2 and TRBJ1-1; D is unresolved. Trimming stripped 5 bases from V and 4 bases from J, with 11 bases between. Germline values: CDR1 SNHLY, CDR2 FYNNEI. The CDR3 has 13 residues. The CDR3 DNA is TGTGCCAGCAGTCTAGGGCCCCGCACTGAAGCTTTCTTT. It encodes CASSLGPRTEAFF. The entire variable domain, with the rest obtained from reference TRBV2 and TRBJ1-1, is as follows: EPEVTQTPSHQVTQMGQEVILRCVPISNHLYFYWYRQILGQKVEFLVSFYNNEISEKSEIFDDQFSVERPDGSNFTLKIRSTKLEDSAMYFCASSLGPRTEAFFGQGTRLTVV.

Of note for this clone: Other DNA sequences in this sample translate to the same CDR3. The chain employs TRBV29-1 and TRBJ2-2; D possibly corresponds to TRBD2 (6 bases). The ends were cut back, 6 bases at V and 0 bases at J, with 8 bases in the middle. This CDR3 spans 13 amino acids. CDR1 is SQVTM, CDR2 ANQGSEA, per germline. CDR3 amino acids: CSVRDSNTGELFF. The CDR3 nucleotides are TGCAGCGTCCGGGACTCGAACACCGGGGAGCTGTTTTTT.

V usage is TRBV7-9 and J usage is TRBJ2-3, with 9 bases aligning to TRBD2. Germline V gene lookup returns CDR1 SEHNR and CDR2 FQNEAQ (reference sequence). The J segment lost 2 bases and the V segment lost 1 base, leaving 1 base of the junction unmatched. The CDR3 sequence is 15 residues long. This CDR3 reads CASSLGGRATDTQYF. The CDR3 region has the DNA TGTGCCAGCAGCTTAGGCGGGAGGGCCACAGATACGCAGTATTTT.

The chain carries TRBV29-1 and TRBJ2-5; TRBD2 aligns across 10 bases. In germline, CDR1 is SQVTM, CDR2 ANQGSEA. The CDR3 runs to 14 residues. V trimming: 4 bases; J trimming: 5 bases; junction bases outside the gene matches: 7. Written as DNA, the CDR3 is TGCAGCGTTGGGCTAGCGGGAGCGGGGGAGACCCAGTACTTC. This translates into CSVGLAGAGETQYF. Together with reference TRBV29-1 and TRBJ2-5, the CDR3 gives the full variable domain: SAVISQKPSRDICQRGTSLTIQCQVDSQVTMMFWYRQQPGQSLTLIATANQGSEATYESGFVIDKFPISRPNLTFSTLTVSNMSPEDSSIYLCSVGLAGAGETQYFGPGTRLLVL.

The rearrangement joins TRBV25-1 to TRBJ2-1; D is uncertain. V lost 5 bases and J 2 bases, leaving 13 bases between the germline ends. This CDR3 is 15 amino acids long. Germline V CDR1 and CDR2: MGHDK, SYGVNS. CDR3 bases: TGTGCCAGCAGTCCCCTCCTAGGAGCCTACAATGAGCAGTTCTTC. Protein product: CASSPLLGAYNEQFF. Variable domain in full (rest from reference TRBV25-1 and TRBJ2-1): EADIYQTPRYLVIGTGKKITLECSQTMGHDKMYWYQQDPGMELHLIHYSYGVNSTEKGDLSSESTVSRIRTEHFPLTLESARPSHTSQYLCASSPLLGAYNEQFFGPGTRLTVL.

The chain has TRBV5-1 and TRBJ1-4, with D unresolved. CDR3 length: 13 residues. V gave up 5 bases and J gave up 7 bases, with 12 bases separating them. CDR1 is SGHRS and CDR2 is YFSETQ in the germline V gene. This chain's CDR3 is CASRGKTGEKLFF. DNA for the CDR3: TGCGCCAGCAGGGGAAAAACGGGTGAAAAACTGTTTTTT.

The DNA of the CDR3 is TGCGCCAGCAGCCAAGGTTGGGGAAACACTGAAGCTTTCTTT. It is translated as CASSQGWGNTEAFF. The J gene is TRBJ1-1, the V gene TRBV4-1; D remains ambiguous. Trimming removed 1 base at V and 2 bases at J, with 8 bases between. The germline gives CDR1 MGHRA, CDR2 YSYEKL. The CDR3 is made up of 14 amino acids.

V is TRBV5-1 and J is TRBJ2-7, with TRBD2 identical over 12 bases. The CDR3 contains 18 residues. The V and J ends lost 2 bases and 5 bases, in that order; junction bases with no gene match: 14. Per the germline V gene, CDR1 is SGHRS and CDR2 is YFSETQ. CDR3 nucleotides: TGCGCCAGCAGCTTTGGGCTAGCGGGAGGGCCCGGGATAAACGAGCAGTACTTC. This gives the protein CASSFGLAGGPGINEQYF.

V usage is TRBV19 and J usage is TRBJ2-5, with TRBD1 matching 8 bases. Germline assignment: CDR1 LNHDA and CDR2 SQIVND (reference sequence). The CDR3 covers 15 residues. Trimming removed 3 bases from V and 2 bases from J; junction bases left unmatched: 5. The CDR3 here is CASSMTGEGQETQYF. As DNA, the CDR3 is TGTGCCAGTAGTATGACAGGGGAAGGGCAAGAGACCCAGTACTTC. The variable domain in full, with the rest retrieved from reference TRBV19 and TRBJ2-5, is DGGITQSPKYLFRKEGQNVTLSCEQNLNHDAMYWYRQDPGQGLRLIYYSQIVNDFQKGDIAEGYSVSREKKESFPLTVTSAQKNPTAFYLCASSMTGEGQETQYFGPGTRLLVL.

The chain joins TRBV27 to TRBJ1-2, with 9 positions matching TRBD1. The CDR3 spans 14 residues. The V segment lost 8 bases and the J segment 4 bases; nucleotides outside the gene matches: 8. In germline, CDR1 is MNHEY, CDR2 SMNVEV (reference sequence). CDR3 DNA sequence: TGTGCCAGCGGACTGACAGGGGGTACCTATGGCTACACCTTC. It encodes CASGLTGGTYGYTF.

This chain joins TRBV25-1 and TRBJ1-5, with D unclear. This CDR3 contains 14 residues. V was pared by 3 bases and J by 3 bases, with 9 bases between. Germline V lookup: CDR1 MGHDK, CDR2 SYGVNS. The CDR3 DNA sequence: TGTGCCAGCAGTGAGAAGGGTAACAATCAGCCCCAGCATTTT. Amino acid sequence: CASSEKGNNQPQHF.

The CDR3 nucleotides read TGTGCCAGCAGCTTCGCCGGGTGGTCTGAAGCTTTCTTT. Its protein product is CASSFAGWSEAFF. V usage is TRBV7-3 and J usage is TRBJ1-1; no firm D call. CDR3 length: 13 amino acids. The germline gives CDR1 SGHTA, CDR2 FQGTGA. V gave up 3 bases and J gave up 6 bases, with 11 bases separating them.

The J gene is TRBJ1-5, the V gene TRBV4-3; 7 bases are shared with TRBD1. The CDR3 is made up of 15 amino acids. Germline V gene data show CDR1 as LGHNA and CDR2 as YSLEER. V lost 2 bases, J lost 4 bases, and 5 bases stayed unmatched. The CDR3 nucleotides read TGCGCCAGCAGCCAAACAGGGGAACGGAATCAGCCCCAGCATTTT. Translation: CASSQTGERNQPQHF.

The gene calls are TRBV7-9 and TRBJ1-1, with 8 bases matching TRBD1. The CDR3 covers 13 residues. CDR1 and CDR2 from the germline V gene are SEHNR and FQNEAQ (reference sequence). The V gene end was trimmed by 7 bases and the J gene end by 5 bases; junction bases not matched to a gene: 6. The CDR3 loop is CASTGGRWTEAFF. CDR3 bases: TGTGCCAGCACAGGGGGCCGGTGGACTGAAGCTTTCTTT.

The rearrangement links TRBV4-2 to TRBJ2-2, with no clear D. CDR1 LGHNA and CDR2 YNFKEQ come from the germline V gene. The V and J ends lost 1 base and 5 bases respectively, with 20 bases between them. This CDR3 contains 18 residues. The CDR3 nucleotides read TGTGCCAGCAGCCAAGCCCTCTTTAGCATCGAGTCGACCGGGGAGCTGTTTTTT. As protein: CASSQALFSIESTGELFF.

This sequence joins TRBV9 and TRBJ2-7; 7 nucleotides line up with TRBD1. Germline CDR1 SGDLS, CDR2 YYNGEE. The ends lost 4 bases at V and 3 bases at J; junction bases unmatched: 13. This CDR3 contains 16 residues. Written as DNA, the CDR3 is TGTGCCAGCAGCACAGACAGGGAAGCTTTAAACTACGAGCAGTACTTC. It codes for CASSTDREALNYEQYF.